A single sample gave rise to the 25 T cell receptor beta chains below, sequenced in a study of T cell repertoires in cytomegalovirus infection (dated by TCRdb to the late 2010s). The listed sequencing device is Illumina HiSeq 1500. TCRdb redid the processing of the public reads, applying fastp at Q25 and MiXCR, and retained in-frame beta chains. One record per CDR3 amino acid sequence lists the most common genes and DNA. The sample records 500,000 or so distinct CDR3 sequences, more than 15% of which are singletons. Of the sample, more than 20% falls within the top ten clones. Sequencing was performed on CD8+ T cells from PBMCs. The receptors shown here come from a human donor in good health (CMV status not recorded). Some clones in this sample may be carry-over from other donors' samples.

On this clonotype itself: Given the absence of the conserved phenylalanine or tryptophan at the CDR3 end, a read error is likely. The DNA is left out, because the CDR3 cannot be placed on it with certainty; the CDR3 is given as TCRdb lists it. The chain carries TRBV27 and TRBJ2-1; the DNA was not used to check the table's D call, TRBD2. Germline CDR1 reads MNHEY; CDR2 reads SMNVEV (reference sequence). With termini counted, the CDR3 has 15 amino acids. The CDR3 loop is CASSNPSRSYNEQCY.

The V gene is TRBV29-1, the J gene TRBJ2-3, with a weak D call TRBD2 (6 bases). Looked up from germline, CDR1 is SQVTM and CDR2 is ANQGSEA. This CDR3 is built from 15 residues. V was pared by 1 base and J by 3 bases, with 14 bases between. The CDR3 spells CSVEGLAKGTDTQYF. The CDR3 DNA is TGCAGCGTTGAAGGGCTAGCGAAGGGGACAGATACGCAGTATTTT.

The rearrangement links TRBV27 to TRBJ2-7, with TRBD2 as a possible D gene (5 bases). CDR3 size: 14 residues. V lost 2 bases and J lost 3, with 11 bases in between. The germline CDR1 and CDR2 sequences are MNHEY and SMNVEV (reference sequence). CDR3 DNA: TGTGCCAGCAGTTTAATGCCTAGCCTCTACGAGCAGTACTTC. Protein sequence: CASSLMPSLYEQYF.

The chain is built from TRBV27 and TRBJ2-1; D ambiguous. The V and J ends lost 2 bases and 4 bases respectively, with 6 bases between them. The CDR3 contains 13 residues. In germline, CDR1 is MNHEY, CDR2 SMNVEV (reference sequence). DNA of the CDR3: TGTGCCAGCAGTTTAGAATCGTACAATGAGCAGTTCTTC. Translated: CASSLESYNEQFF.

The chain recombines TRBV29-1 with TRBJ2-3, with no clear D. This CDR3 spans 12 amino acids. CDR1 and CDR2 (germline): SQVTM, ANQGSEA. Trimming removed 0 bases at V and 9 bases at J, with 10 bases between. CDR3 region: CSVEEGSRTQYF. The CDR3 DNA is TGCAGCGTTGAAGAGGGATCGCGCACGCAGTATTTT.

The sample holds a few counts of this clonotype. This chain connects TRBV19 to TRBJ2-2; 9 positions match TRBD1. CDR3 length: 17 amino acids. The germline V gene has CDR1 LNHDA and CDR2 SQIVND (reference sequence). The V and J ends lost 5 bases and 1 base, in that order; junction bases with no gene match: 8. The CDR3 sequence: CASSYRGPLMNTGELFF. CDR3 coding DNA: TGTGCCAGTAGTTACAGGGGGCCCCTCATGAACACCGGGGAGCTGTTTTTT.

This clonotype was recorded a few times. This chain joins TRBV6-5 and TRBJ2-4, with TRBD2 as a possible D gene (5 bases). The CDR3 spans 15 residues. Germline V gives CDR1 MNHEY, CDR2 SVGAGI. The germline V and J ends were trimmed by 2 bases and 4 bases, with 12 bases remaining between them. The CDR3 spells CASSYSGSSKNIQYF. The CDR3, as DNA: TGTGCCAGCAGTTACAGCGGAAGTTCGAAAAACATTCAGTACTTC.

A few counts support this clonotype. V and J are TRBV7-9 and TRBJ2-7; maybe TRBD2 (6 bases). Trimming left V 1 base short and J 1 base short, with 11 bases between. CDR1 SEHNR and CDR2 FQNEAQ come from the germline V gene (reference sequence). This CDR3 is built from 15 residues. CDR3 nucleotide sequence: TGTGCCAGCAGCTTAGTAACGGGGGAGTCCTACGAGCAGTACTTC. It specifies CASSLVTGESYEQYF.

The chain recombines TRBV6-5 with TRBJ1-4; D ambiguous. V was shortened by 7 bases and J by 5 bases, with 17 bases between the two germline ends. The CDR3 is 15 residues long. Germline lookup yields CDR1 MNHEY and CDR2 SVGAGI. This CDR3 is CASTYRAGRNEKLFF. In nucleotides, the CDR3 is TGTGCCAGCACCTACCGGGCTGGACGGAATGAAAAACTGTTTTTT.

There are many counts of this clonotype. The chain carries TRBV7-2 and TRBJ1-5; 7 bases align to TRBD1. Germline CDR1 SGHTA, CDR2 FQGNSA. The ends lost 1 base at V and 3 bases at J; junction bases unmatched: 3. This CDR3 is built from 15 residues. This CDR3 is CASSLGRGANQPQHF. As DNA, the CDR3 is TGTGCCAGCAGCTTAGGCAGGGGGGCCAATCAGCCCCAGCATTTT.

The chain carries TRBV2 and TRBJ2-3, with a weak D call TRBD2 (7 bases). CDR1 is SNHLY, CDR2 FYNNEI, per germline. With 2 bases removed from V and 2 bases from J, the gap between germline ends came to 14 bases. The CDR3 extends over 16 amino acids. The CDR3 here is CASSEPGGPNTDTQYF. The DNA for the CDR3 is TGTGCCAGCAGTGAACCCGGGGGGCCGAACACAGATACGCAGTATTTT.

This clonotype was detected ten times or more. The rearrangement uses TRBV7-2 and TRBJ2-1; the D is unclear. The CDR3 runs to 14 residues. Germline V gene sequence: CDR1 SGHTA, CDR2 FQGNSA. V was trimmed by 1 base and J by 2 bases, leaving 6 bases between them. The chain's CDR3 is CASSLGAAYNEQFF. The DNA for the CDR3 is TGTGCCAGCAGCTTAGGGGCAGCCTACAATGAGCAGTTCTTC.

To note about this clonotype: A much bigger clone sits one base away, suggesting this may be a read error. DNA of the CDR3: TGTGCCAGCCGTACGGTTTATTTAGCGGGAGGGCCTGGCACAGATACGCAGTATTTT. Translation gives CASRTVYLAGGPGTDTQYF. The chain carries TRBV2 and TRBJ2-3, with 11 bases fitting TRBD2. The length of the CDR3 is 19 residues. CDR1 and CDR2 (germline): SNHLY, FYNNEI. Germline trimming cut 8 bases from V and 1 base from J; bases unmatched to any gene: 17.

In its sample, this clonotype was seen once. A much bigger clone sits one base away, suggesting this may be a read error. J is TRBJ2-3 and V is TRBV7-6; D is possibly TRBD1 or TRBD2 (7 bases each). CDR1 is SGHVS, CDR2 FNYEAQ, per germline. This CDR3 contains 16 residues. CDR3 sequence reads: CSSSFLRGTTSDTQYF. The DNA of the CDR3 is TGTTCCAGCAGCTTCCTCAGGGGGACTACATCAGATACGCAGTATTTT.

Ten or more counts support this clonotype. The CDR3, as DNA: TGTGCCAGTAGTCGGAAGGGACTAGCGGGCTACAATGAGCAGTTCTTC. This translates into CASSRKGLAGYNEQFF. V gene TRBV19 combines with J gene TRBJ2-1; 12 nucleotides agree with TRBD2. This CDR3 contains 16 residues. With 5 bases clipped from V and 3 bases from J, the junction kept 5 bases outside the gene matches. The germline V gene has CDR1 LNHDA and CDR2 SQIVND (reference sequence).

This clonotype has only a few counts. The chain employs TRBV6-5 and TRBJ2-7; D is unclear. V lost 7 bases, J lost 7 bases, and 11 bases lay in between. Per the germline V gene, CDR1 is MNHEY and CDR2 is SVGAGI. This CDR3 region has 11 residues. DNA of the CDR3: TGTGCCAGCACGCATCTGGGGGAGCAGTACTTC. Its protein is CASTHLGEQYF.

The V and J genes are TRBV29-1 and TRBJ1-5; 7 bases align to TRBD1. The CDR3 length is 14 residues. CDR1 and CDR2 (germline): SQVTM, ANQGSEA. V dropped 3 bases and J dropped 1; count of bases not matched to a gene: 3. The CDR3 DNA is TGCAGCGTTGACGACAGGGACAGCAATCAGCCCCAGCATTTT. It yields the protein CSVDDRDSNQPQHF.

At least ten counts were recorded for this clonotype. The DNA for the CDR3 is TGTGCCAGCAGGTTTACGGGACAGGCTCTTACGTGGTACTTC. Translated, it gives CASRFTGQALTWYF. This chain uses TRBV12-3 or TRBV12-4 with TRBJ2-7; 8 bases are a match to TRBD1. Trimming at V came to 6 bases and at J to 12 bases, leaving 16 bases not matched to a gene. There are 14 residues in the CDR3.

Only a few counts were recorded for this clonotype. This chain joins TRBV10-3 and TRBJ2-7; 7 bases fit TRBD1. Trimming cost V 6 bases and J 3 bases; bases outside gene matches: 5. CDR3 length: 13 amino acids. Per the germline V gene, CDR1 is ENHRY and CDR2 is SYGVKD. CDR3 sequence reads: CAISAGTDYEQYF. CDR3 coding DNA: TGTGCCATCAGCGCCGGGACAGACTACGAGCAGTACTTC.

This clonotype was recorded a few times. CDR3 bases: TGTGCCAGCAGTTACTCGAAGGGGACCCTATATGGCTACACCTTC. Protein sequence: CASSYSKGTLYGYTF. V gene TRBV6-2 or TRBV6-3 combines with J gene TRBJ1-2, with a possible D match to TRBD1 (5 bases). This CDR3 is 15 amino acids long. Per germline, CDR1 MNHEY and CDR2 SVGEGT. The V end lost 0 bases, the J end lost 5 bases, and 13 bases lay between the germline ends.

The CDR3 reads CASSLLGGQAEQYF. The CDR3 DNA is TGCGCCAGCAGCTTGTTGGGAGGGCAGGCCGAGCAGTACTTC. The chain couples TRBV5-1 to TRBJ2-7; TRBD2 matches at 7 bases. J was trimmed by 6 bases and V by 1 base; bases with no gene match: 7. In germline, CDR1 is SGHRS, CDR2 YFSETQ. The CDR3 runs to 14 residues.

This clonotype was found a few times. This chain joins TRBV3-1 and TRBJ1-2, with D maybe TRBD1 (5 bases). The CDR3 runs to 14 residues. Germline values: CDR1 LGHDT, CDR2 YNNKEL (reference sequence). Trimming shortened V by 8 bases and J by 0 bases, and 13 bases separated the two germline ends. CDR3 sequence: CASSRDGANYGYTF. The CDR3 nucleotides are TGTGCCAGCTCCCGGGACGGCGCTAACTATGGCTACACCTTC.

This clonotype was counted many times. The V gene is TRBV4-1, the J gene TRBJ1-5; TRBD1 aligns across 8 bases. The CDR3 extends over 15 amino acids. From germline, CDR1 is MGHRA and CDR2 YSYEKL. The junction had 2 bases not matched to a gene; V was cut back by 4 bases and J by 0 bases. CDR3 bases: TGCGCCAGCAGCCTGGACAGGGATAGCAATCAGCCCCAGCATTTT. Protein sequence: CASSLDRDSNQPQHF.

This clonotype was counted ten times or more. The rearrangement uses TRBV11-2 and TRBJ1-2; D is unclear. Trimming took 0 bases from V and 8 from J, leaving 16 bases between them. Germline loops: CDR1 SGHAT, CDR2 FQNNGV. The CDR3 length is 15 residues. CDR3 amino acids: CASSLDLRPDSGYTF. As DNA, the CDR3 is TGTGCCAGCAGCTTAGATCTCCGGCCGGACTCGGGCTACACCTTC.

This clonotype was detected many times. At one boundary the junction diverges from the germline segment, which might be a read error. This sequence joins TRBV7-4 and TRBJ2-7; 7 nucleotides agree with TRBD1. The CDR3 contains 15 residues. Germline V gene lookup returns CDR1 SGHVT and CDR2 SQSDAQ. The DNA of the CDR3 is TGTGCCAGCAGCGCAAGACAGGGTATTGTATACGAGCAGCACTTC. Protein product: CASSARQGIVYEQHF. The variable domain in full, completed from reference TRBV7-4 and TRBJ2-7, reads GAGVSQSPRYKVAKRGRDVALRCDSISGHVTLYWYRQTLGQGSEVLTYSQSDAQRDKSGRPSGRFSAERPERSVSTLKIQRTEQGDSAVYLCASSARQGIVYEQHFGPGTRLTVT.